This TCR beta chain was retrieved from a study of shared clonotypes between healthy human individuals. Notes on the study in general: Generally, naive subsets came out with larger estimated richness than memory subsets.

The germline CDR1 and CDR2 sequences are MNHNS and SASEGT. The CDR3 has 14 residues. V was trimmed by 5 bases and J by 0 bases, leaving 8 bases between them. TCRdb's copy holds only in-frame clones and misses some; the assay was immunoSEQ multiplex PCR. Seen here are about 600,000 clones, roughly 97% observed once, and the top ten hold less than 0.065%. Worth noting for this clone: Its antigen is unidentified.

The sample comprised naive CD4+ T cells sorted from blood. Subset meaning: CD45RA+ positively selected. The clonotype comes from a woman in her twenties or thirties in good health. The rearrangement links TRBV6-1 to TRBJ2-4; D is unclear. The CDR3 spells CASSLDLAKNIQYF. Here the CDR3 DNA reads TGTGCCAGCAGTCTTGACTTAGCCAAAAACATTCAGTACTTC.